One and the same sample provided the 21 T cell receptor beta chains below, sequenced in a study of T cells after posttransplantation cyclophosphamide. The protocol was immunoSEQ multiplex PCR, while the TCRdb copy is restricted to in-frame clones and leaves out a portion. The sample has tens of thousands of clones, roughly 91% seen once. Treatment was busulfan-fludarabine conditioning, a marrow graft, and cyclophosphamide on days +3 and +4. Sample: PBMCs, taken about 64 days after allogeneic stem cell transplant with posttransplant cyclophosphamide. The receptors stem from a male patient aged 55-69 years who received an allogeneic stem cell transplant from a related donor and was CMV-positive. Some of the T cells may derive from the graft donor.

This rearrangement joins TRBV5-6 to TRBJ2-2, with D unresolved. Germline V lookup: CDR1 SGHDT, CDR2 YYEEEE. The V end was cut by 4 bases, the J end by 2 bases, with 3 bases between. CDR3 length equals 12 residues. The CDR3 coding sequence is TGTGCCAGCAGCCTTAACACCGGGGAGCTGTTTTTT. This translates into CASSLNTGELFF.

This clone is a singleton in its sample. V gene TRBV27 combines with J gene TRBJ2-1; D gene unclear. Trimming took 3 bases from V and 3 from J, leaving 15 bases between them. The CDR3 runs 16 residues. The germline V gene has CDR1 MNHEY and CDR2 SMNVEV (reference sequence). The CDR3 bases are TGTGCCAGCAGTTTCCTAAAGTATGGTTACTACAATGAGCAGTTCTTC. It translates to CASSFLKYGYYNEQFF.

This chain uses TRBV15 with TRBJ2-2; 9 nucleotides align to TRBD1. CDR1 is LNHNV and CDR2 is YYDKDF in the germline V gene (reference sequence). J lost 4 bases, V lost 7 bases, and 4 bases had no gene match. This CDR3 region has 14 residues. This CDR3 reads CATTMDRGTGELFF. In nucleotides, the CDR3 is TGTGCCACCACCATGGACAGGGGCACCGGGGAGCTGTTTTTT.

The V gene is TRBV6-5, the J gene TRBJ2-3, with a tentative D call TRBD2 (7 bases). V lost 2 bases to trimming and J lost 2 bases, with 14 bases between them. The germline V gene has CDR1 MNHEY and CDR2 SVGAGI. The CDR3 runs 16 residues. As DNA, the CDR3 is TGTGCCAGCAGTTACGAGGGGGGGCAAAACACAGATACGCAGTATTTT. Translation gives CASSYEGGQNTDTQYF.

This chain connects TRBV13 to TRBJ2-1, with TRBD1 matching 8 bases. Germline values: CDR1 PRHDT, CDR2 FYEKMQ (reference sequence). V lost 0 bases, J lost 4 bases, and 2 bases stayed unmatched. CDR3 length: 15 amino acids. CDR3: CASSLGNRGYNEQFF. CDR3 sequence (DNA): TGTGCCAGCAGCTTAGGTAACAGGGGGTACAATGAGCAGTTCTTC.

V usage is TRBV29-1 and J usage is TRBJ2-5; D is perhaps TRBD2 (5 bases). V shed 1 base and J shed 5 bases, with 8 bases lying between them. CDR1 is SQVTM and CDR2 is ANQGSEA in the germline V gene. This CDR3 comprises 12 residues. The CDR3 sequence is CSVEGGSETQYF. The CDR3 DNA reads as TGCAGCGTTGAAGGTGGGAGTGAGACCCAGTACTTC.

This clone was counted a single time. V is TRBV5-8 and J is TRBJ1-4, with D perhaps matching TRBD1 (5 bases). V was clipped by 2 bases and J by 2 bases, with 10 bases between them. Germline V gene lookup returns CDR1 SGHTS and CDR2 YDEGEE. The length of the CDR3 is 15 residues. This chain's CDR3 is CASSLTGSTNEKLFF. In DNA, the CDR3 is TGTGCCAGCAGCTTAACAGGTTCCACTAATGAAAAACTGTTTTTT.

V gene TRBV11-3 combines with J gene TRBJ2-1; 8 bases match TRBD2. This CDR3 is built from 15 residues. V lost 5 bases, J lost 8 bases, and 11 bases stayed unmatched. Germline CDR1 and CDR2: SGHNT and YENEEA. DNA of the CDR3: TGTGCCAGCAGCCCCCGGACTAGCTTCCACGATGAGCAGTTCTTC. This gives the protein CASSPRTSFHDEQFF.

In this sample, this clone turned up once. J is TRBJ2-5 and V is TRBV5-1, with 8 positions matching TRBD2. The germline V gene encodes CDR1 SGHRS and CDR2 YFSETQ. This CDR3 comprises 16 residues. The ends lost 5 bases at V and 1 base at J; junction bases unmatched: 10. The CDR3 spells CASRGAAGAIQETQYF. The CDR3 bases are TGCGCCAGCAGAGGGGCAGCGGGGGCCATCCAAGAGACCCAGTACTTC.

The rearrangement links TRBV4-2 to TRBJ2-5; tentative D call: TRBD2 (6 bases). The end of the DNA is better explained by TRBJ2-7, so the J call may be wrong. Germline CDR1 is LGHNA and CDR2 is YNFKEQ. This CDR3 is built from 17 residues. The CDR3 region is CASSQDLGGGTSGEQYF. CDR3 sequence (DNA): TGTGCCAGCAGCCAAGATTTGGGCGGAGGGACGTCAGGCGAGCAGTACTTC.

This chain links TRBV5-1 with TRBJ1-2; no reliable D call. Trimming shortened V by 0 bases and J by 0 bases, and 9 bases separated the two germline ends. This CDR3 spans 15 amino acids. CDR1 is SGHRS, CDR2 YFSETQ, per germline. CDR3 sequence (DNA): TGCGCCAGCAGCTTGGGGTTTTCAGCTAACTATGGCTACACCTTC. Its translation is CASSLGFSANYGYTF.

The chain recombines TRBV7-9 with TRBJ1-4; D not certain. Trimming cost V 5 bases and J 7 bases, with 23 bases left between them. Germline assignment: CDR1 SEHNR and CDR2 FQNEAQ (reference sequence). CDR3 size: 17 residues. CDR3 residues: CASSLPLLRSRFEKLFF. CDR3 nucleotides: TGTGCCAGCAGCCTACCACTACTCAGATCTAGGTTTGAAAAACTGTTTTTT.

The chain joins TRBV10-3 to TRBJ2-3; the match to TRBD1 covers 7 bases. The CDR3 has 14 residues. The junction had 8 bases not matched to a gene; V was cut back by 6 bases and J by 5 bases. CDR1 and CDR2 (germline): ENHRY, SYGVKD. The CDR3 sequence is CAIRSQGKIDTQYF. CDR3 coding DNA: TGTGCCATCAGGTCACAGGGGAAAATAGATACGCAGTATTTT.

V gene TRBV21-1 combines with J gene TRBJ1-6; the table's D call, TRBD1, has no DNA check behind it. TRBV21-1 is deemed a pseudogene. The CDR3 covers 17 residues. CDR3 residues: CASSKGPQGQEILRLHF. For the CDR3, the DNA is TGTGCCAGCAGCAAAGGACCCCAGGGACAGGAGATATTAAGGCTCCACTTT.

For the CDR3, the DNA is TGTGCCAGCAGTGACTTTGTTAGCGGGGGATTGGGAGATACGCAGTATTTT. Protein: CASSDFVSGGLGDTQYF. The chain uses TRBV6-1 and TRBJ2-3; TRBD2 matches at 9 bases. With 3 bases clipped from V and 5 bases from J, the junction kept 12 bases outside the gene matches. This CDR3 is 17 amino acids long. The germline CDR1 and CDR2 sequences are MNHNS and SASEGT.

The rearrangement links TRBV5-4 to TRBJ1-2; TRBD1 matches at 9 bases. From germline, CDR1 is SGHNT and CDR2 YYREEE (reference sequence). After removal of 2 bases from V and 4 bases from J, the junction contained 6 bases not matched to a gene. The CDR3 runs to 15 residues. The CDR3: CASSLLQGAGYGYTF. The CDR3 DNA sequence: TGTGCCAGCAGCTTACTACAGGGGGCGGGCTATGGCTACACCTTC.

The V call is TRBV6-1, the J call TRBJ1-1; weak D call: TRBD1 (6 bases). V lost 6 bases and J 3 bases, leaving 14 bases between the germline ends. CDR3 size: 14 residues. Germline V CDR1 and CDR2: MNHNS, SASEGT. CDR3 in amino acids: CASRVGGADTEAFF. CDR3 nucleotide sequence: TGTGCCAGCAGGGTGGGGGGGGCAGACACTGAAGCTTTCTTT.

The chain combines TRBV6-1 with TRBJ2-2; D is unresolved. The CDR3 totals 17 residues. Germline assignment: CDR1 MNHNS and CDR2 SASEGT. Trimming shortened V by 0 bases and J by 1 base, and 12 bases separated the two germline ends. This CDR3 reads CASSEAVTHLNTGELFF. As DNA, the CDR3 is TGTGCCAGCAGTGAAGCCGTAACTCATTTGAACACCGGGGAGCTGTTTTTT.

V and J are TRBV29-1 and TRBJ1-1; D is perhaps TRBD1 (5 bases). Trimming removed 6 bases from V and 3 bases from J, with 14 bases in between. Germline CDR1 SQVTM, CDR2 ANQGSEA. The CDR3 loop spans 13 amino acids. CDR3 nucleotide sequence: TGCAGCGTCGCCAAGGGGAGGGACACTGAAGCTTTCTTT. Protein: CSVAKGRDTEAFF.

The rearrangement joins TRBV6-1 to TRBJ1-1; 8 bases are shared with TRBD1. CDR1 MNHNS and CDR2 SASEGT come from the germline V gene. The trim removed 6 bases at V and 4 bases at J, leaving 10 bases unmatched. The CDR3 covers 15 residues. The CDR3 protein is CASRKDRGGSTEAFF. The CDR3 bases are TGTGCCAGCAGAAAAGACAGGGGCGGAAGCACTGAAGCTTTCTTT.

The chain links TRBV14 to TRBJ1-3; D is possibly TRBD1 (5 bases). The CDR3 length is 14 residues. V lost 2 bases and J lost 3, with 8 bases in between. CDR1 is SGHDN, CDR2 FVKESK, per germline. This chain's CDR3 is CASSQPGGGNTIYF. CDR3 bases: TGTGCCAGCAGCCAACCGGGGGGTGGAAACACCATATATTTT.